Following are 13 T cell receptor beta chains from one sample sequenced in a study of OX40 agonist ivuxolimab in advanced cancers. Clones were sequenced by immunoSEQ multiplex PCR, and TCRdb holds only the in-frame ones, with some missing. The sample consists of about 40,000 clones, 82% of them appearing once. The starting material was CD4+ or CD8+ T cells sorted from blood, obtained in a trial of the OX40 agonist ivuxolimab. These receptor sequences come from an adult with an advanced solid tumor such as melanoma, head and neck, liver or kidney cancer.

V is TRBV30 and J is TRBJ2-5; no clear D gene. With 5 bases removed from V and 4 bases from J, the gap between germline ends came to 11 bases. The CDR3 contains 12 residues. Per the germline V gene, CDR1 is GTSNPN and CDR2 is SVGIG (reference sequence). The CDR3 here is CAWGPDGETQYF. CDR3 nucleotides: TGTGCCTGGGGCCCAGACGGAGAGACCCAGTACTTC.

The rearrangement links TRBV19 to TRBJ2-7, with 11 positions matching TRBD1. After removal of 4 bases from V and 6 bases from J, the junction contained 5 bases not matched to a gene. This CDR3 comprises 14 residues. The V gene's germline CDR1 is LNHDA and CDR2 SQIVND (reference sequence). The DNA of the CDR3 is TGTGCCAGTAGTACCTTGGACAGGGGGCGCGAGCAGTACTTC. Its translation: CASSTLDRGREQYF.

The CDR3 DNA follows: TGTGCCAGCTCACTAGGGACAGGGGACTATGGCTACACCTTC. This encodes CASSLGTGDYGYTF. J is TRBJ1-2 and V is TRBV18, with 10 nucleotides matching TRBD1. Trimming at V came to 4 bases and at J to 3 bases, leaving 2 bases not matched to a gene. The CDR3 is made up of 14 amino acids. Germline lookup yields CDR1 KGHSH and CDR2 LQKENI.

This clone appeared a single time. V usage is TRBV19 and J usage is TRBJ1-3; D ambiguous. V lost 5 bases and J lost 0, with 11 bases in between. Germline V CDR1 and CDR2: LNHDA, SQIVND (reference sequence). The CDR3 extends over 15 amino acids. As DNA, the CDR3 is TGTGCCAGTAGTCCCTTGAGGAGCTCTGGAAACACCATATATTTT. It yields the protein CASSPLRSSGNTIYF.

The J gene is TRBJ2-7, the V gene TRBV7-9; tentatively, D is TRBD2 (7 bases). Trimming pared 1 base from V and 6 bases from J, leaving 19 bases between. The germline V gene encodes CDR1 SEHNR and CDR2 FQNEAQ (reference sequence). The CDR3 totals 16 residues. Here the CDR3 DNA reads TGTGCCAGCAGCTTAGGTGGGGGGGGCGCCTCTTCCGAGCAGTACTTC. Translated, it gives CASSLGGGGASSEQYF. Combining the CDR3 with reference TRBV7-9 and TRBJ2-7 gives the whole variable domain DTGVSQNPRHKITKRGQNVTFRCDPISEHNRLYWYRQTLGQGPEFLTYFQNEAQLEKSRLLSDRFSAERPKGSFSTLEIQRTEQGDSAMYLCASSLGGGGASSEQYFGPGTRLTVT.

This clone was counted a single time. The CDR3 reads CASSLKGQGLGEQYF. In nucleotides, the CDR3 is TGTGCCAGCAGCTTGAAGGGACAGGGGTTGGGCGAGCAGTACTTC. This chain links TRBV5-4 with TRBJ2-7; 10 bases fit TRBD1. Germline loops: CDR1 SGHNT, CDR2 YYREEE (reference sequence). The CDR3 loop spans 15 amino acids. Trimming removed 1 base from V and 6 bases from J; junction bases left unmatched: 7.

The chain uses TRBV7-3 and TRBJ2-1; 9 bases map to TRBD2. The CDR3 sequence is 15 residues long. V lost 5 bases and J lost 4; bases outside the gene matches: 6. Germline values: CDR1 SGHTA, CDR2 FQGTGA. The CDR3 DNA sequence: TGTGCCAGCAGCCCTCAGACTAGCGGATACAATGAGCAGTTCTTC. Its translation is CASSPQTSGYNEQFF.

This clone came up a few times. The CDR3 region is CSVGGGGNEKLFF. CDR3 bases: TGCAGCGTTGGAGGCGGGGGGAATGAAAAACTGTTTTTT. This chain connects TRBV29-1 to TRBJ1-4, with D possibly TRBD1 on 5 matching bases. Germline CDR1 SQVTM, CDR2 ANQGSEA. V gave up 4 bases and J gave up 5 bases, with 11 bases separating them. The CDR3 sequence is 13 residues long.

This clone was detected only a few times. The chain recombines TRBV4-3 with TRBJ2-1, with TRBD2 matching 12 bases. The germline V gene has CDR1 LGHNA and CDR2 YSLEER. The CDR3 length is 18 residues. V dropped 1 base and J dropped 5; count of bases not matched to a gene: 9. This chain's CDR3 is CASSQALAGGPGNNEQFF. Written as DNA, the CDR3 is TGCGCCAGCAGCCAAGCCCTAGCGGGAGGGCCAGGGAACAATGAGCAGTTCTTC.

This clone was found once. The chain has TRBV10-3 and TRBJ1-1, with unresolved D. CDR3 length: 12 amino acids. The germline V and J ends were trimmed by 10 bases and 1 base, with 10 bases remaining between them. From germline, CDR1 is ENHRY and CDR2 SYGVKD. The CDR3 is CASVAGNTEAFF. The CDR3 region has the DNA TGTGCCAGCGTCGCGGGGAACACTGAAGCTTTCTTT.

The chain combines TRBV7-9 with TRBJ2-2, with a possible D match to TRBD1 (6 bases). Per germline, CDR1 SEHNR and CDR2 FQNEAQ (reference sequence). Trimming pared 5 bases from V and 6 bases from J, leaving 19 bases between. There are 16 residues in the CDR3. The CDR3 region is CASSQTGTRWSGELFF. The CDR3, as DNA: TGTGCCAGCAGCCAAACCGGGACAAGGTGGTCCGGGGAGCTGTTTTTT.

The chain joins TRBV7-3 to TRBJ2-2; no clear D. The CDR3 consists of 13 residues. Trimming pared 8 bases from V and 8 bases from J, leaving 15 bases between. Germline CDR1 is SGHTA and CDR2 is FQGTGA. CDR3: CASAPGPTGELFF. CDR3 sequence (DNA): TGTGCCAGCGCCCCGGGCCCTACAGGGGAGCTGTTTTTT.

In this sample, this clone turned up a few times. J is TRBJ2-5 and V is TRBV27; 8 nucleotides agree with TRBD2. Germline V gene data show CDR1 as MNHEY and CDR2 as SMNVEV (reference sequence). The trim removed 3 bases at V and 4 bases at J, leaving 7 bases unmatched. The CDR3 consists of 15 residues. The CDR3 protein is CASSFAAGAVETQYF. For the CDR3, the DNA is TGTGCCAGCAGTTTTGCAGCGGGGGCTGTAGAGACCCAGTACTTC.